This TCR beta chain stems from a study of blood T cell repertoires in COVID-19. Across the study: Samples came from the United States, Italy and Spain, spanning acute and convalescent COVID-19. PBMCs, B-cell-depleted T cells, or T cells were the source of the cDNA or gDNA that made up the material.

This CDR3 comprises 16 residues. With V trimmed by 2 bases and J by 8 bases, 10 bases remained unmatched. Germline V lookup: CDR1 SGDLS, CDR2 YYNGEE. Sequencing was performed with immunoSEQ multiplex PCR; in TCRdb, only in-frame clones are kept and a portion is missing. The sample includes more than 300,000 clones, around 89% of them seen just once. The clonotype originates from a woman between 40 and 55 years old with COVID-19, enrolled during active disease. The rearrangement links TRBV9 to TRBJ2-1, with TRBD2 matching over 10 bases. Sequencing was carried out using peripheral blood. As DNA, the CDR3 is TGTGCCAGCAGCGTTGGGGCTAGCGGGAGATCCGATGAGCAGTTCTTC. Its translation is CASSVGASGRSDEQFF.